Shown below are 30 T cell receptor beta chains from a single sample sequenced in a study of shared clonotypes between healthy human individuals. The method was immunoSEQ multiplex PCR; TCRdb's version includes in-frame clones alone and lacks a portion of them. In the table there are around 2,100,000 clones, over 85% of which are singletons. CD45RO negativity and positive selection for CCR7 defined naive CD8 cells, a population that excluded terminally differentiated effector memory CD45RA+ cells. Sequences were obtained from naive CD8+ T cells sorted from blood. The source is a man younger than 30 in good health.

The V and J genes are TRBV7-9 and TRBJ2-1, with 9 positions matching TRBD1. The CDR3 covers 17 residues. Unmatched junction bases numbered 15, after V lost 5 bases and J lost 7 bases. From germline, CDR1 is SEHNR and CDR2 FQNEAQ (reference sequence). The CDR3 spells CASSPGIGDRASNEQFF. In nucleotides, the CDR3 is TGTGCCAGCAGCCCCGGGATTGGGGACAGGGCATCTAATGAGCAGTTCTTC.

In its sample, this clone was seen a few times. The chain couples TRBV9 to TRBJ1-2; D ambiguous. V gave up 0 bases and J gave up 3 bases, with 12 bases separating them. The CDR3 runs 15 residues. Germline assignment: CDR1 SGDLS and CDR2 YYNGEE. For the CDR3, the DNA is TGTGCCAGCAGCGTAGGGACGGAGGGAGACTATGGCTACACCTTC. Protein: CASSVGTEGDYGYTF.

The V gene is TRBV13, the J gene TRBJ2-7, with 7 bases identical to TRBD2. Germline loops: CDR1 PRHDT, CDR2 FYEKMQ (reference sequence). This CDR3 comprises 15 residues. V trimming: 7 bases; J trimming: 3 bases; junction bases outside the gene matches: 12. CDR3: CASTPGLTNFYEQYF. CDR3 bases: TGTGCCAGCACCCCGGGACTAACGAACTTCTACGAGCAGTACTTC.

The V and J genes are TRBV4-1 and TRBJ1-2; no clear D. Deletions cut 0 bases from V and 7 bases from J, with 18 bases between. This CDR3 region has 16 residues. The germline CDR1 and CDR2 sequences are MGHRA and YSYEKL. The CDR3 reads CASSQEGLLEAFGYTF. In DNA form, the CDR3 reads TGCGCCAGCAGCCAAGAGGGTTTGCTGGAGGCGTTTGGCTACACCTTC.

This clone was counted a single time. The same CDR3 arises from other DNA sequences in this sample as well. The CDR3 region is CASSLLAGNYNEQFF. The CDR3 coding sequence is TGTGCCAGCAGCTTGCTTGCGGGGAACTACAATGAGCAGTTCTTC. The chain combines TRBV27 with TRBJ2-1; perhaps TRBD2 as D (6 bases). The ends were cut back, 6 bases at V and 3 bases at J, with 15 bases in the middle. This CDR3 spans 15 amino acids. Germline V gives CDR1 MNHEY, CDR2 SMNVEV (reference sequence).

The gene calls are TRBV7-2 and TRBJ2-7; 7 nucleotides line up with TRBD1. After removal of 5 bases from V and 1 base from J, the junction contained 8 bases not matched to a gene. The CDR3 extends over 15 amino acids. From germline, CDR1 is SGHTA and CDR2 FQGNSA. The CDR3 region is CASSLGGTVSYEQYF. The CDR3 DNA sequence: TGTGCCAGCAGCCTAGGTGGGACAGTTTCCTACGAGCAGTACTTC.

V usage is TRBV28 and J usage is TRBJ2-1, with TRBD2 matching over 7 bases. Trimming removed 6 bases from V and 4 bases from J; junction bases left unmatched: 12. The length of the CDR3 is 16 residues. Germline V gene data show CDR1 as MDHEN and CDR2 as SYDVKM. For the CDR3, the DNA is TGTGCCAGCAGACTAACCACGGGCGGGGGATACAATGAGCAGTTCTTC. It codes for CASRLTTGGGYNEQFF.

The chain is built from TRBV10-3 and TRBJ2-7; 8 bases line up with TRBD2. CDR1 is ENHRY, CDR2 SYGVKD, per germline. The length of the CDR3 is 15 residues. The V gene end was trimmed by 3 bases and the J gene end by 6 bases; junction bases not matched to a gene: 10. The CDR3 nucleotides are TGTGCCATCAGTGAAACCGGGACTAGAGTTGGCGAGCAGTACTTC. As protein: CAISETGTRVGEQYF.

Concerning this clone itself: Distinct nucleotide sequences in the sample also encode this CDR3. This chain joins TRBV13 and TRBJ1-2, with TRBD1 identical over 11 bases. The CDR3 loop spans 13 amino acids. After removal of 5 bases from V and 8 bases from J, the junction contained 4 bases not matched to a gene. Germline V gene sequence: CDR1 PRHDT, CDR2 FYEKMQ (reference sequence). CDR3 DNA sequence: TGTGCCAGCAGCCTGGGACAGGGGGGAGGCTACACCTTC. Translated: CASSLGQGGGYTF.

The CDR3 DNA is TGTGCCAGCAGCTTAGGAGGGTTGGACGAGCAGTACTTC. It encodes CASSLGGLDEQYF. The V call is TRBV7-2, the J call TRBJ2-7, with D possibly matching TRBD2 (5 bases). In germline, CDR1 is SGHTA, CDR2 FQGNSA. V was trimmed by 1 base and J by 5 bases, leaving 9 bases between them. This CDR3 region has 13 residues.

The V call is TRBV6-1, the J call TRBJ1-2; possible D gene TRBD1, 5 bases. The CDR3 totals 15 residues. Per germline, CDR1 MNHNS and CDR2 SASEGT. The V and J ends lost 2 bases and 0 bases respectively, with 10 bases between them. The CDR3 DNA sequence: TGTGCCAGCAGTGAACCCAGGGCCGCTAACTATGGCTACACCTTC. It specifies CASSEPRAANYGYTF.

V and J are TRBV11-3 and TRBJ2-7, with D maybe TRBD2 (6 bases). V lost 1 base to trimming and J lost 7 bases, with 8 bases between them. The CDR3 extends over 12 amino acids. CDR1 and CDR2 from the germline V gene are SGHNT and YENEEA. The CDR3 spells CASSLGRGEQYF. The CDR3 nucleotides read TGTGCCAGCAGCTTAGGCCGGGGGGAGCAGTACTTC.

Concerning this clone itself: Different DNA sequences within this sample yield the same CDR3. The chain couples TRBV27 to TRBJ2-5; 8 nucleotides agree with TRBD1. The CDR3 has 14 amino acids. The V and J ends lost 3 bases and 5 bases, in that order; junction bases with no gene match: 5. Germline CDR1 MNHEY, CDR2 SMNVEV (reference sequence). CDR3 sequence (DNA): TGTGCCAGCAGTTTGACAGGGGACTTGGAGACCCAGTACTTC. Its translation is CASSLTGDLETQYF.

V and J are TRBV5-4 and TRBJ2-1, with 13 bases matching TRBD2. V lost 0 bases to trimming and J lost 8 bases; unmatched junction nucleotides: 8. The CDR3 sequence is 17 residues long. The V gene's germline CDR1 is SGHNT and CDR2 YYREEE (reference sequence). The CDR3 DNA reads as TGTGCCAGCAGCTTGGCCACTAGCGGGAGGGCCTCGGATGAGCAGTTCTTC. This encodes CASSLATSGRASDEQFF.

The V and J genes are TRBV6-6 and TRBJ1-3, with D tentatively TRBD1 (6 bases). CDR1 is MNHNY and CDR2 is SVGAGI in the germline V gene (reference sequence). CDR3 length: 16 amino acids. V was pared by 7 bases and J by 1 base, with 17 bases between. CDR3 in amino acids: CASTKGGDWSGNTIYF. The CDR3 DNA is TGTGCCAGCACTAAGGGGGGGGATTGGTCTGGAAACACCATATATTTT.

J is TRBJ2-7 and V is TRBV6-6; D is perhaps TRBD1 or TRBD2 (5 bases each). The CDR3 runs to 15 residues. V was shortened by 2 bases and J by 0 bases, with 11 bases between the two germline ends. The V gene's germline CDR1 is MNHNY and CDR2 SVGAGI (reference sequence). The CDR3 DNA reads as TGTGCCAGCAGTTACGGGGACGAGAGCTCCTACGAGCAGTACTTC. It translates to CASSYGDESSYEQYF.

The V and J genes are TRBV14 and TRBJ2-3; 9 positions match TRBD2. CDR1 is SGHDN, CDR2 FVKESK, per germline. CDR3 length: 17 residues. The V segment lost 0 bases and the J segment 2 bases; nucleotides outside the gene matches: 6. The CDR3 loop is CASSQEGLAGFTDTQYF. The CDR3 bases are TGTGCCAGCAGCCAAGAGGGGCTAGCGGGATTCACAGATACGCAGTATTTT. The whole variable domain, remainder taken from reference TRBV14 and TRBJ2-3, is EAGVTQFPSHSVIEKGQTVTLRCDPISGHDNLYWYRRVMGKEIKFLLHFVKESKQDESGMPNNRFLAERTGGTYSTLKVQPAELEDSGVYFCASSQEGLAGFTDTQYFGPGTRLTVL.

Concerning this clone itself: Other DNA variants within this sample encode the same CDR3. The genes are TRBV19 and TRBJ2-2, with TRBD1 matching 7 bases. CDR1 and CDR2 (germline): LNHDA, SQIVND (reference sequence). This CDR3 comprises 13 residues. The V segment lost 2 bases and the J segment 8 bases; nucleotides outside the gene matches: 2. The CDR3 loop is CASSITGAGELFF. CDR3 bases: TGTGCCAGTAGTATAACAGGGGCTGGGGAGCTGTTTTTT.

The V and J genes are TRBV7-8 and TRBJ2-7, with 11 bases fitting TRBD1. V shed 6 bases, J shed 2 bases, and the junction held 12 bases outside the gene matches. The CDR3 length is 17 residues. Germline V CDR1 and CDR2: SGHVS, FQNEAQ. CDR3 residues: CASRPGQGASLPYEQYF. The CDR3 bases are TGTGCCAGCAGACCCGGACAGGGGGCGAGTCTCCCCTACGAGCAGTACTTC.

This chain joins TRBV28 and TRBJ1-1, with no clear D. CDR1 MDHEN and CDR2 SYDVKM come from the germline V gene. V lost 6 bases and J 0 bases, leaving 8 bases between the germline ends. This CDR3 contains 13 residues. CDR3: CASSPSVNTEAFF. CDR3 in DNA: TGTGCCAGCAGCCCGTCGGTGAACACTGAAGCTTTCTTT.

The chain uses TRBV28 and TRBJ1-1; D is ambiguous. Germline loops: CDR1 MDHEN, CDR2 SYDVKM. This CDR3 has 15 amino acids. Trimming cost V 2 bases and J 2 bases, with 12 bases left between them. This CDR3 is CASSLGERANTEAFF. CDR3 DNA: TGTGCCAGCAGTTTAGGGGAGAGGGCAAACACTGAAGCTTTCTTT.

This clone was recorded only once. V and J are TRBV28 and TRBJ1-6; D is unclear. Germline assignment: CDR1 MDHEN and CDR2 SYDVKM. V dropped 1 base and J dropped 8 bases, with 12 bases sitting between them. The CDR3 has 15 residues. CDR3 residues: CASSLSGSPYSPLHF. The CDR3 region has the DNA TGTGCCAGCAGTTTATCCGGAAGCCCCTATTCACCCCTCCACTTT.

This chain uses TRBV5-6 with TRBJ1-1, with 12 bases lining up with TRBD1. Germline CDR1 reads SGHDT; CDR2 reads YYEEEE. V trimming: 2 bases; J trimming: 4 bases; junction bases outside the gene matches: 6. CDR3 length equals 16 residues. The CDR3 DNA sequence: TGTGCCAGCAGCTTCGGGACAGGGGGCGCGGGCACTGAAGCTTTCTTT. Translation gives CASSFGTGGAGTEAFF.

The chain recombines TRBV5-5 with TRBJ1-2; D is undetermined. Trimming left V 7 bases short and J 5 bases short, with 24 bases between. The CDR3 is made up of 16 amino acids. Per germline, CDR1 SGHKS and CDR2 YYEKEE (reference sequence). CDR3 region: CASDDPQSSHYYGYTF. The CDR3 DNA sequence: TGTGCCAGCGACGACCCCCAGTCCTCCCACTATTATGGCTACACCTTC.

The rearrangement uses TRBV27 and TRBJ2-6; the D gene is possibly TRBD1 (5 bases). CDR1 and CDR2 (germline): MNHEY, SMNVEV (reference sequence). The CDR3 loop spans 16 amino acids. V was pared by 6 bases and J by 4 bases, with 16 bases between. DNA of the CDR3: TGTGCCAGCAGCTATACCAGGGTTCTCGGGGCCAACGTCCTGACTTTC. Translated: CASSYTRVLGANVLTF.

CDR3 DNA sequence: TGTGCCTGGAGTGTACACTACAATGAGCAGTTCTTC. This encodes CAWSVHYNEQFF. This sequence joins TRBV30 and TRBJ2-1; D gene unclear. With 0 bases removed from V and 3 bases from J, the gap between germline ends came to 3 bases. The germline CDR1 and CDR2 sequences are GTSNPN and SVGIG (reference sequence). The length of the CDR3 is 12 residues.

The CDR3 loop reads CASSQERAGGEGEQYF. Written as DNA, the CDR3 is TGCGCCAGCAGCCAAGAAAGAGCGGGAGGTGAGGGCGAGCAGTACTTC. The gene calls are TRBV4-3 and TRBJ2-7, with 9 positions matching TRBD2. Germline V CDR1 and CDR2: LGHNA, YSLEER. Trimming cost V 0 bases and J 6 bases; bases outside gene matches: 9. The CDR3 is 16 residues long.

J is TRBJ1-4 and V is TRBV5-1; tentatively, D is TRBD1 (5 bases). V dropped 2 bases and J dropped 6 bases, with 14 bases sitting between them. The CDR3 runs 15 residues. Per the germline V gene, CDR1 is SGHRS and CDR2 is YFSETQ. CDR3: CASSFSEGADEKLFF. CDR3 sequence (DNA): TGCGCCAGCAGCTTTTCAGAAGGGGCCGATGAAAAACTGTTTTTT.

The V and J genes are TRBV9 and TRBJ2-1; D unresolved. CDR1 and CDR2 from the germline V gene are SGDLS and YYNGEE. Trimming took off 0 bases at V and 9 bases at J, with 10 bases between the two ends. The CDR3 has 13 amino acids. CDR3 DNA: TGTGCCAGCAGCGTAGTGATCTGGAGTGAGCAGTTCTTC. Translating gives CASSVVIWSEQFF.

This clone was found a few times. Other DNA sequences from this sample encode an identical CDR3 as well. The chain couples TRBV9 to TRBJ1-5; D not resolved. The V end lost 2 bases, the J end lost 1 base, and 7 bases lay between the germline ends. CDR1 and CDR2 (germline): SGDLS, YYNGEE. This CDR3 is built from 14 residues. The CDR3 DNA follows: TGTGCCAGCAGCGTCGGGGAGAGCAATCAGCCCCAGCATTTT. As protein: CASSVGESNQPQHF.